Each of the 10 T cell receptor beta chains below was sequenced from the same sample in a study of cytomegalovirus exposure and HLA in healthy donors. Both 60 Vbeta primers and 13 Jbeta primers went into the PCR. Here immunoSEQ multiplex PCR was the method, and the copy in TCRdb shows in-frame clones only, minus some. This table has roughly 190,000 clones, approximately 80% appearing once. Input material: PBMCs. All receptors derive from a woman in her thirties or forties in good health and CMV-seronegative.

The chain links TRBV4-3 to TRBJ2-1, with D possibly being TRBD2 (5 bases). Per the germline V gene, CDR1 is LGHNA and CDR2 is YSLEER. The germline V and J ends were trimmed by 1 base and 5 bases, with 6 bases remaining between them. The CDR3 extends over 13 amino acids. The CDR3 nucleotides read TGCGCCAGCAGCCAAGCCGGGGACAATGAGCAGTTCTTC. Amino acids: CASSQAGDNEQFF.

The rearrangement uses TRBV30 and TRBJ2-3; D is possibly TRBD2 (5 bases). The germline V and J ends were trimmed by 2 bases and 14 bases, with 20 bases remaining between them. CDR1 and CDR2 (germline): GTSNPN, SVGIG (reference sequence). The CDR3 is 13 residues long. The CDR3: CAWSPSLVLFRYF. The CDR3 coding sequence is TGTGCCTGGAGTCCATCACTAGTCTTATTCAGGTATTTT. The full variable domain, in which reference TRBV30 and TRBJ2-3 provide the parts outside the CDR3, is SQTIHQWPATLVQPVGSPLSLECTVEGTSNPNLYWYRQAAGRGLQLLFYSVGIGQISSEVPQNLSASRPQDRQFILSSKKLLLSDSGFYLCAWSPSLVLFRYFGPGTRLTVL.

This rearrangement joins TRBV19 to TRBJ1-2; tentative D call: TRBD1 (5 bases). Trimming stripped 1 base from V and 4 bases from J, with 10 bases between. This CDR3 has 14 amino acids. Germline-derived CDR1 and CDR2 are LNHDA and SQIVND (reference sequence). CDR3 DNA: TGTGCCAGTAGTATAGGACAGCGCCGCTATGGCTACACCTTC. This translates into CASSIGQRRYGYTF.

The V and J genes are TRBV11-3 and TRBJ2-1, with a tentative D call TRBD1 (5 bases). Germline V gene data show CDR1 as SGHNT and CDR2 as YENEEA. Trimming took 5 bases from V and 9 from J, leaving 11 bases between them. This CDR3 has 12 residues. CDR3 protein: CASSPARVEQFF. Here the CDR3 DNA reads TGTGCCAGCAGCCCGGCCAGGGTTGAGCAGTTCTTC.

This chain connects TRBV9 to TRBJ1-3; D uncertain. The CDR3 is 15 amino acids. Deletions cut 4 bases from V and 0 bases from J, with 11 bases between. The germline CDR1 and CDR2 sequences are SGDLS and YYNGEE. The DNA of the CDR3 is TGTGCCAGCAGCCCCCCGGGAAGCTCTGGAAACACCATATATTTT. Translation: CASSPPGSSGNTIYF. Full variable domain (remainder filled in from reference TRBV9 and TRBJ1-3): DSGVTQTPKHLITATGQRVTLRCSPRSGDLSVYWYQQSLDQGLQFLIQYYNGEERAKGNILERFSAQQFPDLHSELNLSSLELGDSALYFCASSPPGSSGNTIYFGEGSWLTVV.

A few counts support this clone. This chain links TRBV5-1 with TRBJ2-5; D perhaps matches TRBD2 (5 bases). Between the trimmed V and J ends, which lost 0 bases and 3 bases, there was a span of 12 bases. This CDR3 is 15 amino acids long. Germline assignment: CDR1 SGHRS and CDR2 YFSETQ. The CDR3 DNA is TGCGCCAGCAGCTTGGCCCGCAGGACTGAAGAGACCCAGTACTTC. Protein: CASSLARRTEETQYF.

This chain uses TRBV29-1 with TRBJ2-1, with 8 bases identical to TRBD1. CDR1 is SQVTM, CDR2 ANQGSEA, per germline. This CDR3 has 13 amino acids. Losses at the gene ends were 7 bases for V and 6 bases for J; bases not matched to a gene: 8. DNA of the CDR3: TGCAGCGCTGGGCAGGGGGCCGGCAATGAGCAGTTCTTC. It codes for CSAGQGAGNEQFF.

The genes are TRBV7-2 and TRBJ1-3; 9 bases match TRBD1. Germline-derived CDR1 and CDR2 are SGHTA and FQGNSA. CDR3 length equals 18 residues. V lost 1 base to trimming and J lost 0 bases; unmatched junction nucleotides: 7. The CDR3 spells CASSLEGTGLSSGNTIYF. The CDR3 nucleotides read TGTGCCAGCAGCTTAGAGGGGACAGGGCTTAGCTCTGGAAACACCATATATTTT.

Written as DNA, the CDR3 is TGTGCCAGCAGCTTGGGCCGGGGCACTGAAGCTTTCTTT. It translates to CASSLGRGTEAFF. The genes are TRBV5-8 and TRBJ1-1; D is undetermined. The CDR3 is 13 residues long. Trimming cost V 0 bases and J 4 bases, with 7 bases left between them. Germline loops: CDR1 SGHTS, CDR2 YDEGEE. The whole variable domain, remainder taken from reference TRBV5-8 and TRBJ1-1, is EAGVTQSPTHLIKTRGQQATLRCSPISGHTSVYWYQQALGLGLQFLLWYDEGEERNRGNFPPRFSGRQFPNYSSELNVNALELEDSALYLCASSLGRGTEAFFGQGTRLTVV.

The chain couples TRBV30 to TRBJ2-7; 7 bases are a match to TRBD1. The V gene end was trimmed by 0 bases and the J gene end by 5 bases; junction bases not matched to a gene: 7. The CDR3 is 14 amino acids. Germline values: CDR1 GTSNPN, CDR2 SVGIG (reference sequence). CDR3: CAWSVQQGLHEQYF. CDR3 coding DNA: TGTGCCTGGAGTGTACAACAGGGGCTCCACGAGCAGTACTTC.